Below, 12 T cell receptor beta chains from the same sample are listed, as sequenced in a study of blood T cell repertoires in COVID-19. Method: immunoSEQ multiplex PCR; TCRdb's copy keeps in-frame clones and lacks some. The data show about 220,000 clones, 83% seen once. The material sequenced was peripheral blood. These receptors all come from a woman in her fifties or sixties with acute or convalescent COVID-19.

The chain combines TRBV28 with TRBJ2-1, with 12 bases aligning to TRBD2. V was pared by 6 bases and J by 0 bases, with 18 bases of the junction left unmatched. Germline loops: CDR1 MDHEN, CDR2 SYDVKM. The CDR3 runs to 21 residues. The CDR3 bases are TGTGCCAGCAGACCCGGTATCTCGGCTAGCGGGAGGGTTAGCTCCTACAATGAGCAGTTCTTC. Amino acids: CASRPGISASGRVSSYNEQFF.

The CDR3 sequence: CASSAREGHMTQYF. CDR3 nucleotides: TGTGCCAGCAGTGCGAGGGAGGGCCACATGACCCAGTACTTC. The genes are TRBV27 and TRBJ2-5; 7 bases map to TRBD2. The germline CDR1 and CDR2 sequences are MNHEY and SMNVEV (reference sequence). The CDR3 length is 14 residues. Trimming removed 5 bases from V and 7 bases from J; junction bases left unmatched: 10.

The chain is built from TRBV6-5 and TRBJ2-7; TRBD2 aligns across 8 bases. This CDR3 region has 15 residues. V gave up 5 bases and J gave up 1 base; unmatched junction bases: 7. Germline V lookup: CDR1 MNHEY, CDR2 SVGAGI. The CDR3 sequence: CASSLTSANSYEQYF. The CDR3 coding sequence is TGTGCCAGCAGTCTGACTAGCGCTAATTCCTACGAGCAGTACTTC.

DNA of the CDR3: TGTGCCAGTAGGAGACTAGGCGAAGACGAGCAGTACTTC. Protein: CASRRLGEDEQYF. The rearrangement joins TRBV19 to TRBJ2-7; perhaps TRBD2 as D (6 bases). The CDR3 runs to 13 residues. Germline V gene sequence: CDR1 LNHDA, CDR2 SQIVND (reference sequence). V lost 6 bases, J lost 5 bases, and 14 bases lay in between.

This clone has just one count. CDR3 sequence (DNA): TGTGCCTACGTGGACGCGGCGGGGGGCTACACCTTC. Translated: CAYVDAAGGYTF. The chain recombines TRBV30 with TRBJ1-2, with unresolved D. CDR1 GTSNPN and CDR2 SVGIG come from the germline V gene (reference sequence). Trimming took off 7 bases at V and 8 bases at J, with 17 bases between the two ends. The CDR3 covers 12 residues. The variable domain in full, completed from reference TRBV30 and TRBJ1-2, reads SQTIHQWPATLVQPVGSPLSLECTVEGTSNPNLYWYRQAAGRGLQLLFYSVGIGQISSEVPQNLSASRPQDRQFILSSKKLLLSDSGFYLCAYVDAAGGYTFGSGTRLTVV.

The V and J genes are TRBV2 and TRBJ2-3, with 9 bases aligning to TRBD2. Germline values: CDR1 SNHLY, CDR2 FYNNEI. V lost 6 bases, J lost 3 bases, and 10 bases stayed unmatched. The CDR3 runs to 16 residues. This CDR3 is CASSRSGRPGTDTQYF. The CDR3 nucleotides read TGTGCCAGCAGCCGAAGCGGGAGGCCGGGGACAGATACGCAGTATTTT. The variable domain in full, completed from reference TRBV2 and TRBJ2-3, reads EPEVTQTPSHQVTQMGQEVILRCVPISNHLYFYWYRQILGQKVEFLVSFYNNEISEKSEIFDDQFSVERPDGSNFTLKIRSTKLEDSAMYFCASSRSGRPGTDTQYFGPGTRLTVL.

CDR3: CSVPRGPGGLETQYF. The CDR3 DNA is TGCAGCGTCCCCAGAGGACCAGGGGGGTTGGAGACCCAGTACTTC. The rearrangement joins TRBV29-1 to TRBJ2-5; perhaps TRBD1 as D (7 bases). Trimming pared 6 bases from V and 5 bases from J, leaving 22 bases between. The CDR3 loop spans 15 amino acids. CDR1 is SQVTM, CDR2 ANQGSEA, per germline.

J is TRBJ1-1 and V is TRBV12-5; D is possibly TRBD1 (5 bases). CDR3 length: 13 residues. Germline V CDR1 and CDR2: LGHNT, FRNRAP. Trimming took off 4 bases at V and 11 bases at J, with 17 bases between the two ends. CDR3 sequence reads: CASGSGLPGGAFF. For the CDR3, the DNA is TGTGCTAGTGGTTCGGGACTTCCGGGAGGGGCTTTCTTT.

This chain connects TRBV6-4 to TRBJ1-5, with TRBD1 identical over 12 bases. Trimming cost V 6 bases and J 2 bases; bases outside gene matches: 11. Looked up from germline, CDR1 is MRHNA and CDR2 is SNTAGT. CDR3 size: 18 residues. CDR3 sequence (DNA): TGTGCCAGCAGGGCCGGGACAGGGGGCTGCATTGGCAATCAGCCCCAGCATTTT. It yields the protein CASRAGTGGCIGNQPQHF.

The DNA of the CDR3 is TGTGCCAGTAAGGGTGACGGACAGGGAAACTATGGCTACACCTTC. It encodes CASKGDGQGNYGYTF. The chain recombines TRBV19 with TRBJ1-2; the match to TRBD1 covers 8 bases. The V gene's germline CDR1 is LNHDA and CDR2 SQIVND (reference sequence). V trimming: 7 bases; J trimming: 2 bases; junction bases outside the gene matches: 9. CDR3 length equals 15 residues.

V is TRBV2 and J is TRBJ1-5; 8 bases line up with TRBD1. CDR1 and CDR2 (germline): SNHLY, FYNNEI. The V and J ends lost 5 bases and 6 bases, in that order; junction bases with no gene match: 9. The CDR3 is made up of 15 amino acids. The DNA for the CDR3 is TGTGCCAGCAGTCCCCCCGGACAGGGATTTCAGCCCCAGCATTTT. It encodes CASSPPGQGFQPQHF. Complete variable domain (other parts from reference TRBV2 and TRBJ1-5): EPEVTQTPSHQVTQMGQEVILRCVPISNHLYFYWYRQILGQKVEFLVSFYNNEISEKSEIFDDQFSVERPDGSNFTLKIRSTKLEDSAMYFCASSPPGQGFQPQHFGDGTRLSIL.

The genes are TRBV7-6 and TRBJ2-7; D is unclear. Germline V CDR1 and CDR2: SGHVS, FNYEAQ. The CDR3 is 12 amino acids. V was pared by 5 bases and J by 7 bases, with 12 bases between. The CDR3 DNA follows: TGTGCCAGCAGCACGCCGTCGGGTGAGCAGTACTTC. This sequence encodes CASSTPSGEQYF.